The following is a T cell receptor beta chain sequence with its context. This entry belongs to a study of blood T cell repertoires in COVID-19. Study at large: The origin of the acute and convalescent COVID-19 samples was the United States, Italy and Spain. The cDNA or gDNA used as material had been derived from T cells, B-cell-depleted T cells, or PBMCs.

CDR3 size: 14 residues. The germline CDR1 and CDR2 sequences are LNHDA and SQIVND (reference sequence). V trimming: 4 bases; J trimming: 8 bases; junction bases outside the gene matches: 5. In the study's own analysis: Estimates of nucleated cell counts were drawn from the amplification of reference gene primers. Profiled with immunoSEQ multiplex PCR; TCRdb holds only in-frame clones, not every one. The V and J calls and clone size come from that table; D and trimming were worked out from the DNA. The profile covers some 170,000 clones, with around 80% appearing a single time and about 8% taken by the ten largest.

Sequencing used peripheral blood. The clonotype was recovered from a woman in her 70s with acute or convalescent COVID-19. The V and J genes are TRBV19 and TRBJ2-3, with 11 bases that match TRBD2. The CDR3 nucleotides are TGTGCCAGTAGTACGACTAGCGGGGTGGGTACGCAGTATTTT. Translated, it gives CASSTTSGVGTQYF. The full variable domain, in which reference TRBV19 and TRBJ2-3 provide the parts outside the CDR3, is DGGITQSPKYLFRKEGQNVTLSCEQNLNHDAMYWYRQDPGQGLRLIYYSQIVNDFQKGDIAEGYSVSREKKESFPLTVTSAQKNPTAFYLCASSTTSGVGTQYFGPGTRLTVL.